The present TCR beta chain was sequenced within a study of T cells in Graves' hyperthyroidism and ophthalmopathy. The study, taken as a whole, reports: Classification by a 13 V-J model distinguished ophthalmopathy from stable hyperthyroidism. The model's output predicted ophthalmopathy at a median of around 6.9 months prior to onset.

Amplification yielded TCR beta CDR3 regions, with RNA transcripts as the source. When the TCR CDR3 underwent first-round RT-PCR, the HTBI primer set was used. TCRdb re-called the multiplex PCR reads with MiXCR, one entry per CDR3 protein. The profile covers under 250,000 distinct CDR3 sequences, with approximately 23% appearing a single time and around 32% taken by the ten largest. This clonotype was picked up many times. The antigen is unknown. The CDR3 covers 16 residues. With V trimmed by 2 bases and J by 1 base, 4 bases remained unmatched. CDR1 is SGHAT, CDR2 FQNNGV, per germline. The TCR was taken from a woman between 40 and 50 years old with Graves' ophthalmopathy. The gene calls are TRBV11-2 and TRBJ2-4, with 8 bases fitting TRBD2. Sequenced: blood. CDR3 loop: CASSLSGSVAKNIQYF. In DNA form, the CDR3 reads TGTGCCAGCAGCTTAAGCGGGAGTGTCGCCAAAAACATTCAGTACTTC.